The present TCR beta chain was sequenced within a study of blood T cell repertoires in COVID-19. As handled by the study authors: Amplification of reference gene primers was used by the study to estimate nucleated cell counts. This table comes from immunoSEQ multiplex PCR, and its TCRdb copy is limited to in-frame clones, with some not included. Clone size and the V and J calls come from that table; the DNA yielded D and trimming. Among 250,000 to 400,000 clones listed, approximately 88% were seen once. The TCR was taken from a woman aged 30 to 39 with COVID-19, enrolled during active disease. Sequences were obtained from peripheral blood.

CDR3 in DNA: TGTGCCAGCAGTTACTCAGCGGGTGCCACCGGGGAGCTGTTTTTT. This sequence encodes CASSYSAGATGELFF. The chain uses TRBV6-5 and TRBJ2-2; possibly TRBD2 for D (6 bases). The CDR3 runs 15 residues. CDR1 and CDR2 (germline): MNHEY, SVGAGI. Trimming cost V 0 bases and J 4 bases, with 9 bases left between them.